A single sample is the source of the 25 T cell receptor beta chains below, sequenced in a study of post-analysis software for immune sequencing data (dated by TCRdb to about 2015). On the study overall, not on this receptor specifically: Four to six TRBV segments, including TRBV5-6, TRBV5-1 and TRBV20-1, were significantly more frequent in patients than controls.

Library prep was done by PCR. The sample was run on an Illumina HiSeq 2500. Unique molecular identifiers were incorporated into TCR beta cDNA libraries to reduce PCR and sequencing biases. Using fastp trimming at Q25 and MiXCR clonotype assembly, TCRdb reanalyzed the public sequencing data and kept in-frame beta chains. Each CDR3 protein gets just one entry, which takes the most common genes and DNA from the rows behind it. A total of roughly 570,000 distinct CDR3 sequences appear in this sample, approximately 31% of them only once. Clones ranked in the top ten supply about 5.6% of the sample. Which antigens these TCRs recognize remains unknown. Sequencing was performed on blood. The receptor set was obtained from a girl aged 2 to 17 with multiple sclerosis.

The chain carries TRBV7-9 and TRBJ1-5; perhaps TRBD1 as D (6 bases). This CDR3 spans 14 amino acids. Germline assignment: CDR1 SEHNR and CDR2 FQNEAQ (reference sequence). The germline V and J ends were trimmed by 1 base and 5 bases, with 9 bases remaining between them. As DNA, the CDR3 is TGTGCCAGCAGCTTAGTGGGGGCCCATCAGCCCCAGCATTTT. Translated: CASSLVGAHQPQHF.

The rearrangement links TRBV12-3 or TRBV12-4 to TRBJ2-5; a weak D match, TRBD2 (6 bases). This CDR3 spans 15 amino acids. The V end was cut by 6 bases, the J end by 5 bases, with 19 bases between. In DNA, the CDR3 is TGTGCCAGCAGAAAAGGGGCGACGGGAGCCGAGACCCAGTACTTC. Amino acids: CASRKGATGAETQYF.

CDR3 sequence: CASTKRRLAGPSNEQFF. As DNA, the CDR3 is TGTGCCAGCACCAAGAGGAGACTAGCGGGGCCTAGTAATGAGCAGTTCTTC. The V call is TRBV6-1, the J call TRBJ2-1; 11 nucleotides match TRBD2. The J segment lost 7 bases and the V segment lost 7 bases, leaving 15 bases of the junction unmatched. Germline V lookup: CDR1 MNHNS, CDR2 SASEGT. The CDR3 has 17 amino acids.

The chain employs TRBV20-1 and TRBJ2-1, with TRBD2 matching over 13 bases. With 4 bases clipped from V and 4 bases from J, the junction kept 1 base outside the gene matches. Germline CDR1 DFQATT, CDR2 SNEGSKA (reference sequence). The CDR3 extends over 14 amino acids. CDR3 DNA: TGCAGTGCTATGACTAGCGGGGGGTACAATGAGCAGTTCTTC. Encoded protein: CSAMTSGGYNEQFF.

The chain combines TRBV9 with TRBJ1-4, with D tentatively TRBD1 (5 bases). The CDR3 totals 12 residues. Trimming removed 4 bases from V and 8 bases from J, with 9 bases in between. Germline V gene data show CDR1 as SGDLS and CDR2 as YYNGEE. The CDR3 region is CASSPSGEKLFF. Here the CDR3 DNA reads TGTGCCAGCAGCCCCTCAGGGGAAAAACTGTTTTTT. The full variable domain, completed using reference TRBV9 and TRBJ1-4, is DSGVTQTPKHLITATGQRVTLRCSPRSGDLSVYWYQQSLDQGLQFLIQYYNGEERAKGNILERFSAQQFPDLHSELNLSSLELGDSALYFCASSPSGEKLFFGSGTQLSVL.

The rearrangement links TRBV5-1 to TRBJ1-2; tentative D call: TRBD1 (5 bases). The V end was cut by 2 bases, the J end by 8 bases, with 13 bases between. The germline V gene encodes CDR1 SGHRS and CDR2 YFSETQ. CDR3 length: 13 amino acids. CDR3 protein: CASSFGGMDGYTF. The DNA of the CDR3 is TGCGCCAGCAGCTTCGGGGGTATGGACGGCTACACCTTC. Complete variable domain (other parts from reference TRBV5-1 and TRBJ1-2): KAGVTQTPRYLIKTRGQQVTLSCSPISGHRSVSWYQQTPGQGLQFLFEYFSETQRNKGNFPGRFSGRQFSNSRSEMNVSTLELGDSALYLCASSFGGMDGYTFGSGTRLTVV.

The chain couples TRBV15 to TRBJ2-1, with no clear D. The CDR3 runs 14 residues. CDR1 and CDR2 (germline): LNHNV, YYDKDF (reference sequence). The germline V and J ends were trimmed by 0 bases and 3 bases, with 6 bases remaining between them. For the CDR3, the DNA is TGTGCCACCAGCAGAGAGGCCCGCTACAATGAGCAGTTCTTC. It specifies CATSREARYNEQFF.

The V and J genes are TRBV7-9 and TRBJ2-1, with D tentatively TRBD2 (5 bases). With 5 bases removed from V and 8 bases from J, the gap between germline ends came to 10 bases. Germline V gives CDR1 SEHNR, CDR2 FQNEAQ (reference sequence). The length of the CDR3 is 12 residues. The chain's CDR3 is CASSREYDEQFF. CDR3 in DNA: TGTGCCAGCAGCAGGGAGTACGATGAGCAGTTCTTC.

This clonotype was seen more than once but under ten times. The rearrangement uses TRBV5-1 and TRBJ2-4; D is undetermined. This CDR3 spans 14 amino acids. Trimming took 4 bases from V and 1 from J, leaving 9 bases between them. The germline CDR1 and CDR2 sequences are SGHRS and YFSETQ. CDR3: CASSERDAKNIQYF. The CDR3 region has the DNA TGCGCCAGCAGCGAAAGGGATGCCAAAAACATTCAGTACTTC.

Ten or more counts support this clonotype. V usage is TRBV7-2 and J usage is TRBJ2-3; D gene unclear. Trimming cost V 4 bases and J 0 bases, with 8 bases left between them. CDR1 and CDR2 (germline): SGHTA, FQGNSA. CDR3 length: 14 amino acids. CDR3 residues: CASSSTHSTDTQYF. CDR3 DNA: TGTGCCAGCAGCTCGACCCATAGCACAGATACGCAGTATTTT.

The chain recombines TRBV12-3 or TRBV12-4 with TRBJ2-3; the D call may be TRBD1 or TRBD2 (5 bases each). V lost 7 bases, J lost 5 bases, and 13 bases lay in between. The CDR3 is 13 residues long. In DNA form, the CDR3 reads TGTGCCAGCACCCATTGGGACCAAGATACGCAGTATTTT. It specifies CASTHWDQDTQYF.

This clonotype appeared once. The gene calls are TRBV19 and TRBJ1-2; D not certain. V was pared by 3 bases and J by 4 bases, with 12 bases between. The CDR3 runs to 14 residues. In germline, CDR1 is LNHDA, CDR2 SQIVND (reference sequence). The CDR3 DNA reads as TGTGCCAGTAGTATTCCTCGGGAGACCTATGGCTACACCTTC. Protein: CASSIPRETYGYTF.

A single count supports this clonotype. V gene TRBV20-1 combines with J gene TRBJ2-1; 7 bases map to TRBD2. The J segment lost 7 bases and the V segment lost 8 bases, leaving 8 bases of the junction unmatched. Germline V gene data show CDR1 as DFQATT and CDR2 as SNEGSKA (reference sequence). The CDR3 loop spans 12 amino acids. The CDR3: CSPGGGRNEQFF. CDR3 DNA sequence: TGCAGTCCCGGGGGAGGGCGTAATGAGCAGTTCTTC.

The V gene is TRBV12-3 or TRBV12-4, the J gene TRBJ2-1; 7 bases agree with TRBD2. The CDR3 covers 16 residues. The trim removed 4 bases at V and 3 bases at J, leaving 9 bases unmatched. The CDR3 nucleotides read TGTGCCAGCAGTTCCCCCCTGGGGAGGGGCTACAATGAGCAGTTCTTC. Encoded protein: CASSSPLGRGYNEQFF.

The chain couples TRBV7-2 to TRBJ2-5; D remains unclear. With 2 bases removed from V and 0 bases from J, the gap between germline ends came to 10 bases. The germline CDR1 and CDR2 sequences are SGHTA and FQGNSA. This CDR3 has 15 amino acids. As DNA, the CDR3 is TGTGCCAGCAGCTTAACACTGGCGAACCAAGAGACCCAGTACTTC. It is translated as CASSLTLANQETQYF.

The genes are TRBV15 and TRBJ2-3; D uncertain. Trimming removed 7 bases at V and 1 base at J, with 12 bases between. The CDR3 runs to 14 residues. Germline V gene data show CDR1 as LNHNV and CDR2 as YYDKDF (reference sequence). CDR3 nucleotide sequence: TGTGCCACCACCGAGGTTGGGGGCACAGATACGCAGTATTTT. It codes for CATTEVGGTDTQYF.

This chain uses TRBV9 with TRBJ1-2; D is ambiguous. CDR1 and CDR2 (germline): SGDLS, YYNGEE. V was clipped by 3 bases and J by 8 bases, with 17 bases between them. This CDR3 has 14 residues. The CDR3 loop reads CASSGEGAPGGYTF. The CDR3 DNA reads as TGTGCCAGCAGCGGAGAAGGTGCGCCGGGCGGCTACACCTTC.

This clonotype has ten or more counts. The chain links TRBV14 to TRBJ1-5, with no clear D. Trimming cost V 1 base and J 6 bases, with 10 bases left between them. Germline V CDR1 and CDR2: SGHDN, FVKESK. CDR3 size: 14 residues. The CDR3 DNA follows: TGTGCCAGCAGCCAAGCGAGCACCGGTCAGCCCCAGCATTTT. Protein product: CASSQASTGQPQHF.

On this clonotype: The conserved closing phenylalanine or tryptophan is absent in this CDR3, likely reflecting a read error. This CDR3 reads CASSDRQGNSPLHC. CDR3 in DNA: TGTGCCAGCAGTGATCGACAGGGTAATTCACCCCTCCACTGT. The rearrangement joins TRBV6-4 to TRBJ1-6, with 7 bases that match TRBD1. CDR3 length: 14 amino acids. Germline trimming cut 3 bases from V and 6 bases from J; bases unmatched to any gene: 2. Germline V gene sequence: CDR1 MRHNA, CDR2 SNTAGT.

A few counts support this clonotype. V and J are TRBV25-1 and TRBJ2-1; 10 bases are a match to TRBD1. The germline gives CDR1 MGHDK, CDR2 SYGVNS. The CDR3 contains 14 residues. V lost 6 bases to trimming and J lost 6 bases; unmatched junction nucleotides: 5. The CDR3 nucleotides read TGTGCCAGCAGCGAGGGACAGGGGCCCAATGAGCAGTTCTTC. Its translation is CASSEGQGPNEQFF.

The chain carries TRBV29-1 and TRBJ1-1; D gene unclear. The CDR3 totals 11 residues. Germline CDR1 and CDR2: SQVTM and ANQGSEA. The CDR3 DNA sequence: TGCAGTGTGGCCGTGAACACTGAAGCTTTCTTT. This encodes CSVAVNTEAFF.

CDR3 loop: CASSLSGKETQYF. The CDR3 nucleotides read TGTGCCAGCAGTTTATCAGGGAAAGAGACCCAGTACTTC. V is TRBV27 and J is TRBJ2-5; D unresolved. The ends were cut back, 0 bases at V and 3 bases at J, with 5 bases in the middle. The CDR3 is 13 amino acids. Germline CDR1 is MNHEY and CDR2 is SMNVEV (reference sequence).

The J gene is TRBJ2-7, the V gene TRBV11-2; weak D call: TRBD1 (6 bases). With 7 bases removed from V and 7 bases from J, the gap between germline ends came to 23 bases. CDR1 and CDR2 (germline): SGHAT, FQNNGV. The CDR3 spans 15 residues. As DNA, the CDR3 is TGTGCCAGCACCCCGGCACAGGGAATTTACAATGAGCAGTACTTC. Protein: CASTPAQGIYNEQYF.

In this sample, this clonotype turned up a few times. The chain carries TRBV11-2 and TRBJ2-3, with 9 bases lining up with TRBD2. The germline V gene has CDR1 SGHAT and CDR2 FQNNGV. The CDR3 length is 16 residues. Trimming cost V 5 bases and J 6 bases; bases outside gene matches: 12. The CDR3 DNA reads TGTGCCAGCAGCCATCGTACTAGCGGGTCCAGGGATACGCAGTATTTT. Protein sequence: CASSHRTSGSRDTQYF.

This clonotype was detected only a few times. V gene TRBV2 combines with J gene TRBJ2-1; 11 bases are shared with TRBD2. Germline-derived CDR1 and CDR2 are SNHLY and FYNNEI. The CDR3 has 16 amino acids. Trimming removed 4 bases from V and 3 bases from J; junction bases left unmatched: 5. This CDR3 reads CASSGLTSGNYNEQFF. DNA of the CDR3: TGTGCCAGCAGTGGACTGACTAGCGGGAACTACAATGAGCAGTTCTTC.